This TCR beta chain appears in the sequencing data of a study of blood T cell repertoires in COVID-19. Profiled with immunoSEQ multiplex PCR; TCRdb holds only in-frame clones, not every one. The sample lists 150,000 to 200,000 clones; over 80% were seen once. J lost 6 bases, V lost 4 bases, and 5 bases had no gene match. The CDR3 is 13 amino acids. The cohort comprised adults aged 18 to 89 years residing in about two dozen US areas. The study recruited exposed participants who had met a COVID-19 case within 2 weeks before entry. This receptor was taken from a man aged 65-85 years who had been exposed to COVID-19. Sequencing was carried out using PBMCs or T cells enriched from blood (not recorded which). This rearrangement joins TRBV12-3 or TRBV12-4 to TRBJ2-7; 8 nucleotides agree with TRBD2. The CDR3 here is CASSSSGGREQYF. CDR3 DNA: TGTGCCAGCAGTTCCTCGGGGGGGCGCGAGCAGTACTTC.